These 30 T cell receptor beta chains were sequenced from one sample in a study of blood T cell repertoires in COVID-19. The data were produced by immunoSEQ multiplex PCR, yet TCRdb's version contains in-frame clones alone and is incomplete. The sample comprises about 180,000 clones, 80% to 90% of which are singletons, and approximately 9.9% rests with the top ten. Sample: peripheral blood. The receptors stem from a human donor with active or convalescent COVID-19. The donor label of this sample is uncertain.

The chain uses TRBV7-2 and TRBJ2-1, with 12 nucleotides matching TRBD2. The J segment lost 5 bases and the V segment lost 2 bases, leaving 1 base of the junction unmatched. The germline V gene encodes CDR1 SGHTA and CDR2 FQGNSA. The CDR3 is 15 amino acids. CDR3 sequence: CASSLLAGGHNEQFF. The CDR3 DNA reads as TGTGCCAGCAGCTTACTAGCGGGGGGGCACAATGAGCAGTTCTTC.

This CDR3 reads CASSLSITGNTIYF. The DNA for the CDR3 is TGTGCCAGCAGCTTATCTATCACTGGAAACACCATATATTTT. The chain carries TRBV7-9 and TRBJ1-3; D uncertain. The V end lost 2 bases, the J end lost 2 bases, and 7 bases lay between the germline ends. The germline V gene encodes CDR1 SEHNR and CDR2 FQNEAQ (reference sequence). The CDR3 extends over 14 amino acids.

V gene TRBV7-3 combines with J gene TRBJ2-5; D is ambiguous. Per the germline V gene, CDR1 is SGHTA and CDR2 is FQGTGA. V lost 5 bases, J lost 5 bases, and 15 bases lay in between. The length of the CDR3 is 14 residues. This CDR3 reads CASSPGRFGETQYF. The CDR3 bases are TGTGCCAGCAGCCCGGGTCGCTTTGGGGAGACCCAGTACTTC. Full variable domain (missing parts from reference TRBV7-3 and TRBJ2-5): GAGVSQTPSNKVTEKGKYVELRCDPISGHTALYWYRQSLGQGPEFLIYFQGTGAADDSGLPNDRFFAVRPEGSVSTLKIQRTERGDSAVYLCASSPGRFGETQYFGPGTRLLVL.

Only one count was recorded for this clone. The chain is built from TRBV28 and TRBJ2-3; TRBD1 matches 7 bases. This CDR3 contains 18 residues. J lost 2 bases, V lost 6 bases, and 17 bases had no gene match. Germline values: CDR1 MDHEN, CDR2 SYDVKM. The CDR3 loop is CASRGDSRPLPYTDTQYF. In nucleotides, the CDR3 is TGTGCCAGCAGGGGGGACAGTCGACCCCTTCCCTACACAGATACGCAGTATTTT.

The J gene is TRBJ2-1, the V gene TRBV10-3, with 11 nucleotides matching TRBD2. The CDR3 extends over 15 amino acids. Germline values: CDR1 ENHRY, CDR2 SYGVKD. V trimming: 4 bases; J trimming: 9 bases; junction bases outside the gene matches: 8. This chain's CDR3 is CAISGVSGGAGEQFF. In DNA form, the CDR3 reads TGTGCCATCAGTGGTGTTAGCGGGGGGGCGGGTGAGCAGTTCTTC.

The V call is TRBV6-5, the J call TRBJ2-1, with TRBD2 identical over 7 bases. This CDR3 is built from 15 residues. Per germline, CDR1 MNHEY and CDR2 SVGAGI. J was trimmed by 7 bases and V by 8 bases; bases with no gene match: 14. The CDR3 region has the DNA TGTGCCAGCCGGGAGGCTTTATCGGGAAGAAATGAGCAGTTCTTC. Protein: CASREALSGRNEQFF.

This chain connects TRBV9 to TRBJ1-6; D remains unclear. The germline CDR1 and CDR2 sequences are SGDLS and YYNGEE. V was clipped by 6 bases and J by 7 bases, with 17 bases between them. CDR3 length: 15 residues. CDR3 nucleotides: TGTGCCAGCAACATGGGAGTAGGTCGGAATTCACCCCTCCACTTT. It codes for CASNMGVGRNSPLHF.

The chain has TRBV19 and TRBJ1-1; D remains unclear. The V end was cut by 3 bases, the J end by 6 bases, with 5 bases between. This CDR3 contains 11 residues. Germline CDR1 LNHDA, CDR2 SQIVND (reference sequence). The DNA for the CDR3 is TGTGCCAGTAGTATTCGGTCTGAAGCTTTCTTT. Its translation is CASSIRSEAFF.

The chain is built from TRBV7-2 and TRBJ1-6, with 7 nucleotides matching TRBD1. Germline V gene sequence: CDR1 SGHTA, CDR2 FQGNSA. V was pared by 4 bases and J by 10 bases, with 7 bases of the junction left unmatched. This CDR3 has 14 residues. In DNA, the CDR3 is TGTGCCAGCAGCTCTCCAGGGGGTTGGTCACCCCTCCACTTT. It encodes CASSSPGGWSPLHF.

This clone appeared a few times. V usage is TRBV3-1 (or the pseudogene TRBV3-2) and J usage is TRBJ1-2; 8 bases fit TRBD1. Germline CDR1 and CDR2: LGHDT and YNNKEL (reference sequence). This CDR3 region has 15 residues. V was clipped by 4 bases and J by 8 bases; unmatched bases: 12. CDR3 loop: CASSPQGARSRGYTF. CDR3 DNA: TGTGCCAGCAGCCCTCAGGGGGCGCGTTCGAGGGGCTACACCTTC.

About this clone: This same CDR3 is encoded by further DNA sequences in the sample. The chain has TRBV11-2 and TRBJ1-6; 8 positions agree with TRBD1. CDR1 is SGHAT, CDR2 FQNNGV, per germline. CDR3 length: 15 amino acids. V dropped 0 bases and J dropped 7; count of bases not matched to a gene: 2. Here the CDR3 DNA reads TGTGCCAGCAGCTTAGAAACAGGGGGGAATTCACCCCTCCACTTT. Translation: CASSLETGGNSPLHF.

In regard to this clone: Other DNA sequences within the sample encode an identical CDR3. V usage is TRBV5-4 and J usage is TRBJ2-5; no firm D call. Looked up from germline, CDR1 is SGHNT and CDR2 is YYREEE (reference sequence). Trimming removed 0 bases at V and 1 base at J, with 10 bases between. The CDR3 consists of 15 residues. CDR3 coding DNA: TGTGCCAGCAGCTTGGCGCTAGGTGGCCAAGAGACCCAGTACTTC. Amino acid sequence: CASSLALGGQETQYF.

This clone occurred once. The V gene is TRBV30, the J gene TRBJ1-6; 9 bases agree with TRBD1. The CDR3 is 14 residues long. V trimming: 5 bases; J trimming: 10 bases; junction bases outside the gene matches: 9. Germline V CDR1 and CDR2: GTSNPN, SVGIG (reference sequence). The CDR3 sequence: CAWARQGGVSPLHF. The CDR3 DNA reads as TGTGCCTGGGCTCGACAGGGGGGAGTATCACCCCTCCACTTT.

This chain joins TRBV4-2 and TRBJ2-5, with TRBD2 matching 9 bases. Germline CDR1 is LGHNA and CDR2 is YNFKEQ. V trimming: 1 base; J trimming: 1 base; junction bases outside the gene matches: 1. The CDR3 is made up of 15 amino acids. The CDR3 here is CASSQGAGGQETQYF. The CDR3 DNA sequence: TGTGCCAGCAGCCAAGGAGCGGGGGGCCAAGAGACCCAGTACTTC.

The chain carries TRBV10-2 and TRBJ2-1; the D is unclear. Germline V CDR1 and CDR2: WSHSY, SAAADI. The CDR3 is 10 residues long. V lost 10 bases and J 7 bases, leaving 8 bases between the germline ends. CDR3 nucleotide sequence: TGCGCCACACTTCTGAATGAGCAGTTCTTC. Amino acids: CATLLNEQFF.

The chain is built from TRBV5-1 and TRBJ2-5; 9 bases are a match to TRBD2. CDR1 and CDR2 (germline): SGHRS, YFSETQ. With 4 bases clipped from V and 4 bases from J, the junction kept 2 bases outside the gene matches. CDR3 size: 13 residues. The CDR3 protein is CASSALAGETQYF. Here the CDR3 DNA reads TGCGCCAGCAGCGCACTAGCGGGAGAGACCCAGTACTTC.

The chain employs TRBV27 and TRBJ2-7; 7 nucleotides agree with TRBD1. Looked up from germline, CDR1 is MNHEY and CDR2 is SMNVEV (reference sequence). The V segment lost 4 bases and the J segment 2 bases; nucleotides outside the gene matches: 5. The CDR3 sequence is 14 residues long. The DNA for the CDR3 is TGTGCCAGCAGTTCCCAGGGACAGACCTACGAGCAGTACTTC. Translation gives CASSSQGQTYEQYF.

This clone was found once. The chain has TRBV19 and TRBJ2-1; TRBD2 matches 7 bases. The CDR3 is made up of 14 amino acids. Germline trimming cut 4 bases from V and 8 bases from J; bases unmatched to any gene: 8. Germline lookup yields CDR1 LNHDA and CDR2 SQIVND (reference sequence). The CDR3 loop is CASSTWAGVDEQFF. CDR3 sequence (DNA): TGTGCCAGTAGTACCTGGGCGGGAGTCGATGAGCAGTTCTTC.

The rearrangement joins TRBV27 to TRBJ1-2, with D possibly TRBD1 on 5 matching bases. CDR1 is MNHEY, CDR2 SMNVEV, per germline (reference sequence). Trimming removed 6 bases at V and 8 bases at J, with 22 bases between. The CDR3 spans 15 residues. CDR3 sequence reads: CASSSQGVGSWGYTF. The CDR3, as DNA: TGTGCCAGCAGCTCTCAGGGTGTGGGCTCGTGGGGCTACACCTTC.

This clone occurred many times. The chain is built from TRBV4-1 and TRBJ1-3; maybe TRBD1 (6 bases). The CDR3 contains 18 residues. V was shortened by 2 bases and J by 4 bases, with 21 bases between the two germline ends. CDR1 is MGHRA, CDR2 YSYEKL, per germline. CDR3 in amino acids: CASSQLTKGGVEGNTIYF. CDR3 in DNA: TGCGCCAGCAGCCAACTCACTAAGGGGGGGGTAGAGGGAAACACCATATATTTT.

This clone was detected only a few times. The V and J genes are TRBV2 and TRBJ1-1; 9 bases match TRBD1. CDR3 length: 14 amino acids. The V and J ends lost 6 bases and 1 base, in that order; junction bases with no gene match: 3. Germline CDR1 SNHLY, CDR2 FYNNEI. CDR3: CASRRDRENTEAFF. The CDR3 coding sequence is TGTGCCAGCAGGCGGGACAGGGAGAACACTGAAGCTTTCTTT.

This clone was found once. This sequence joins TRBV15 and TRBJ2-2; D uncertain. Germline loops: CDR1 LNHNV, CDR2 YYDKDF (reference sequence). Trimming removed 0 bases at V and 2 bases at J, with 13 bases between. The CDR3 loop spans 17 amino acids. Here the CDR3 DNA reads TGTGCCACCAGCAGAGATTATCCCTTCCTAAACACCGGGGAGCTGTTTTTT. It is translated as CATSRDYPFLNTGELFF.

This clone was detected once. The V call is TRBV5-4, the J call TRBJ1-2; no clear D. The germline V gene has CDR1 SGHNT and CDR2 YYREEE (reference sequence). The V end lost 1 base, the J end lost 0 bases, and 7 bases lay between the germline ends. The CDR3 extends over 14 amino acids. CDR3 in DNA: TGTGCCAGCAGCTTGTCGGGTTCTAACTATGGCTACACCTTC. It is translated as CASSLSGSNYGYTF.

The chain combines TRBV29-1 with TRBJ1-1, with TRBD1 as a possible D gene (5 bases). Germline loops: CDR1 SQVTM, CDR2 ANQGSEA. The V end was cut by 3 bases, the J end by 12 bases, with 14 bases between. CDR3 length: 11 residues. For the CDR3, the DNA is TGCAGCGTTGAGTCGGGGGTGTCGACTTTCTTT. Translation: CSVESGVSTFF.

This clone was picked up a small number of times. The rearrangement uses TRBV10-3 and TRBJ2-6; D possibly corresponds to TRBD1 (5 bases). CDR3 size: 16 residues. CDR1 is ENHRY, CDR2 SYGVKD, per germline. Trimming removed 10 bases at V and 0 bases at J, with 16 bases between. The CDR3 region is CATTGQGGSGANVLTF. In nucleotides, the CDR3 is TGTGCCACGACCGGCCAGGGTGGCTCTGGGGCCAACGTCCTGACTTTC.

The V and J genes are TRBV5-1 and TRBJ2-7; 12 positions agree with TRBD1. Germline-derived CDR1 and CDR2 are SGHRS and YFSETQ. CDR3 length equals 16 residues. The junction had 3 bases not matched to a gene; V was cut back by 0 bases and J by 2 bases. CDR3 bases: TGCGCCAGCAGCTTGGGGGGGACAGGGGGCCCCTACGAGCAGTACTTC. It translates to CASSLGGTGGPYEQYF.

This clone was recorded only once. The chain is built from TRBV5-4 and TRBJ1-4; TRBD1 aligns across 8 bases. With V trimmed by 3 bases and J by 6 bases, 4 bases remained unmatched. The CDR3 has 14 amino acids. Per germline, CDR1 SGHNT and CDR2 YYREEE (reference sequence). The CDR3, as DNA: TGTGCCAGCAGCTCCGACAGGGGTGATGAAAAACTGTTTTTT. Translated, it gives CASSSDRGDEKLFF.

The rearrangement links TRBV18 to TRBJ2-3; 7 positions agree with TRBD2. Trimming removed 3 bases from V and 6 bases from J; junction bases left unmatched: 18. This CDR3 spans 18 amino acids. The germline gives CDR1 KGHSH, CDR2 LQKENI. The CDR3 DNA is TGTGCCAGCTCACCCCTCGAGCGGACTAGTCCGGTTTATGATACGCAGTATTTT. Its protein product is CASSPLERTSPVYDTQYF.

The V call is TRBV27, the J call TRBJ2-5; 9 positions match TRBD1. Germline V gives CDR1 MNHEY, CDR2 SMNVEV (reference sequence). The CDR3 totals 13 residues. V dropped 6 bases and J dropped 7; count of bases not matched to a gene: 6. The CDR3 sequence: CASRDRGSGTQYF. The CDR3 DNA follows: TGTGCCAGCAGGGACAGGGGAAGCGGGACCCAGTACTTC.

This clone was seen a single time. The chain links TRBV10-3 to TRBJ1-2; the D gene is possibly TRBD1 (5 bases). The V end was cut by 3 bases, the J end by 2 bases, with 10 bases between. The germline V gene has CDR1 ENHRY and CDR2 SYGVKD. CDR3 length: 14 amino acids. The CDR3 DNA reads TGTGCCATCAGTGAAAAAACAGGCAACTATGGCTACACCTTC. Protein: CAISEKTGNYGYTF.